Listed here are 5 T cell receptor beta chains from one sample, sequenced in a study of blood T cell repertoires in COVID-19. Sequencing used immunoSEQ multiplex PCR; TCRdb keeps in-frame clones, though not all of them. The sample records 150,000 to 200,000 clones, over 75% being singletons. The specimen was peripheral blood. The source is a man aged 70-80 years with acute or convalescent COVID-19.

CDR3: CASSRGAGNEKLFF. The DNA of the CDR3 is TGTGCCAGCAGCCGGGGCGCTGGAAATGAAAAACTGTTTTTT. V is TRBV3-1 (or the pseudogene TRBV3-2) and J is TRBJ1-4, with D possibly matching TRBD1 (5 bases). V lost 4 bases, J lost 5 bases, and 11 bases lay in between. CDR1 and CDR2 (germline): LGHDT, YNNKEL (reference sequence). The CDR3 runs 14 residues.

This chain connects TRBV5-6 to TRBJ2-7; 7 bases are a match to TRBD2. In germline, CDR1 is SGHDT, CDR2 YYEEEE. The CDR3 length is 14 residues. The ends lost 5 bases at V and 0 bases at J; junction bases unmatched: 5. This CDR3 is CASRLASGSYEQYF. CDR3 nucleotide sequence: TGTGCCAGCAGGCTCGCTAGCGGCTCCTACGAGCAGTACTTC. The variable domain in full, with the rest retrieved from reference TRBV5-6 and TRBJ2-7, is DAGVTQSPTHLIKTRGQQVTLRCSPKSGHDTVSWYQQALGQGPQFIFQYYEEEERQRGNFPDRFSGHQFPNYSSELNVNALLLGDSALYLCASRLASGSYEQYFGPGTRLTVT.

This clone has only a few counts. The CDR3: CASSFGPGDGYTF. The CDR3 bases are TGTGCCAGTAGTTTCGGGCCCGGGGATGGCTACACCTTC. The V gene is TRBV19, the J gene TRBJ1-2; D uncertain. Germline assignment: CDR1 LNHDA and CDR2 SQIVND (reference sequence). Trimming stripped 5 bases from V and 6 bases from J, with 13 bases between. The CDR3 is made up of 13 amino acids.

J is TRBJ1-5 and V is TRBV5-8; no clear D. CDR1 is SGHTS, CDR2 YDEGEE, per germline. This CDR3 has 13 residues. Trimming removed 4 bases from V and 6 bases from J, with 11 bases in between. The chain's CDR3 is CASSREEGQPQHF. DNA for the CDR3: TGTGCCAGCAGCAGGGAAGAGGGTCAGCCCCAGCATTTT.

The rearrangement joins TRBV28 to TRBJ2-7, with D perhaps TRBD1 (6 bases). Looked up from germline, CDR1 is MDHEN and CDR2 is SYDVKM. CDR3 length: 14 amino acids. V shed 2 bases and J shed 3 bases, with 11 bases lying between them. For the CDR3, the DNA is TGTGCCAGCAGTTTACAGGGGAGAGGCTACGAGCAGTACTTC. This translates into CASSLQGRGYEQYF.